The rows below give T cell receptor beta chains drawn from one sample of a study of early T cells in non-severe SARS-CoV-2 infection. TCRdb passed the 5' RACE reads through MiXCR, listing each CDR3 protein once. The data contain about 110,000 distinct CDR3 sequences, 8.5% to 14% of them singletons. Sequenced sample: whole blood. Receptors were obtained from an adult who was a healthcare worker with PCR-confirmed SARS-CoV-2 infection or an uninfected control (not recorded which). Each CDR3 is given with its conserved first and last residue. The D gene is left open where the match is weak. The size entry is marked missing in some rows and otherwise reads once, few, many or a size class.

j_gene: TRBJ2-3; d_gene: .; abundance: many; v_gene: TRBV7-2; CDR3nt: TGTGCCAGCAGCTTACTGGTCAGAACAGATACGCAGTATTTT; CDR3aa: CASSLLVRTDTQYF
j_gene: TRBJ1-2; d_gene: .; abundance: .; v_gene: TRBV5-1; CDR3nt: TGCGCCAGCAGCCCTAGCGGGGGGATGTTGAAATACACCTTC; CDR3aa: CASSPSGGMLKYTF
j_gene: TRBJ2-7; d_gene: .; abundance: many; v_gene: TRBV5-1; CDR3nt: TGCGCCAGCAGCCACCGGACGGCCATGGGGGAGCAGTACTTC; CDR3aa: CASSHRTAMGEQYF
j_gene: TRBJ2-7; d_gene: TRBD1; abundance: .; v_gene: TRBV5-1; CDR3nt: TGCGCCAGCAGTTCTACAGGGGGCGCATTCTACGAGCAGTACTTC; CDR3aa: CASSSTGGAFYEQYF
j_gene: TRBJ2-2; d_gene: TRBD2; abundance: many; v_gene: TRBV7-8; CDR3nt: TGTGCCAGCAGGGGAAGCGGGAGTCAGTTCGGGGAGCTGTTTTTT; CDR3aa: CASRGSGSQFGELFF
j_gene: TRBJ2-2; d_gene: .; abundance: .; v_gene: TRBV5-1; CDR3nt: TGCGCCAGCAGCGCCACCCTAAACACCGGGGAGCTGTTTTTT; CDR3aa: CASSATLNTGELFF
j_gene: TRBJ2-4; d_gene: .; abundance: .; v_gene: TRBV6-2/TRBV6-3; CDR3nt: TGTGCCAGCAGTTACTCGATCGGCGGTAATGGTGCCAAAAACATTCAGTACTTC; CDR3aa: CASSYSIGGNGAKNIQYF
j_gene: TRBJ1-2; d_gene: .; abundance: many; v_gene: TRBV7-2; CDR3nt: TGTGCCAGCAGCTTAGCGGCGGGGGGAGGCTATGGCTACACCTTC; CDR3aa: CASSLAAGGGYGYTF
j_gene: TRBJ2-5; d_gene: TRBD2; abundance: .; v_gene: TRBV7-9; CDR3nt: TGTGCCAGCAGCCCACCGGGACTAGCGGGATTACTCGAGTACTTC; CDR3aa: CASSPPGLAGLLEYF
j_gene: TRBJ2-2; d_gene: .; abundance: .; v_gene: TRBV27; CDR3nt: TGTGCCAGCAGGGGGGCTTCTGTGGAGCTGTTTTTT; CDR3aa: CASRGASVELFF
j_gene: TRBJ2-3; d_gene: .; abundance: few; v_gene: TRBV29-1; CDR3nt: TGCAGCGCCGCAGGGGCAGAAACCACAGATACGCAGTATTTT; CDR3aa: CSAAGAETTDTQYF
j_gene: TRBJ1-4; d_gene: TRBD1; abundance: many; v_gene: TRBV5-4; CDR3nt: TGTGCCAGCAGCTCCAACTTCAAGGGACAGGTTACCGAAAAACTGTTTTTT; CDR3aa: CASSSNFKGQVTEKLFF
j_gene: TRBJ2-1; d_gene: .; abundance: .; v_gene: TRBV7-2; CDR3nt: TGTGCCAGCAGCATACGACGGGTCCCCAATGAGCAGTTCTTC; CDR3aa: CASSIRRVPNEQFF
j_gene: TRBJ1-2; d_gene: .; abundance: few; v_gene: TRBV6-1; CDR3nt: TGTGCCAGCAGCCTCCCTGGAAATGGCTACACCTTC; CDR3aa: CASSLPGNGYTF
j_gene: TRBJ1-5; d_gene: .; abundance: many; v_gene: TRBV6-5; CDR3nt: TGTGCCAGCAGTCCTTCAACCCCCAATCAGCCCCAGCATTTT; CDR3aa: CASSPSTPNQPQHF
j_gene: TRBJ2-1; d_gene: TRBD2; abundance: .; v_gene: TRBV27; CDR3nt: TGTGCCAGCAGTAAAATAAGAACTAGCGGGAGGGCCAGGGTGCAGTTCTTC; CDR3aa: CASSKIRTSGRARVQFF
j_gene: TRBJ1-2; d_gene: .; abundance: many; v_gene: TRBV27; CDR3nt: TGTGCCAGCAGTCCAAGGGCTGACGCGAGCTTCTATGGCTACACCTTC; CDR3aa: CASSPRADASFYGYTF
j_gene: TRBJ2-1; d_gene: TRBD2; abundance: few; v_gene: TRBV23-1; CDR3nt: TGCGCCAGCAGTCAACCCTGCGGGAGGGGGAATGGGCAGTTCTTC; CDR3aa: CASSQPCGRGNGQFF
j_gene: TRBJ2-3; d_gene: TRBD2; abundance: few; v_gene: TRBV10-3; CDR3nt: TGTGCCATCACGCGGGAGAGCACAGATACGCAGTATTTT; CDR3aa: CAITRESTDTQYF
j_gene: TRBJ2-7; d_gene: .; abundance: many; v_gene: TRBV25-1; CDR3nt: TGTGCCAGCAGTGAAGGGGCCGAGCAGTACTTC; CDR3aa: CASSEGAEQYF
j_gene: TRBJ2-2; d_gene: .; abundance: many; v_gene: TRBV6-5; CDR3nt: TGTGCCAGCAGTCAACTCACCGGGGAGCTGTTTTTT; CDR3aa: CASSQLTGELFF
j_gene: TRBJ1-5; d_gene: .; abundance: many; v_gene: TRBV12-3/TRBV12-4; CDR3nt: TGTGCCAGCAGTTTGGGCACGCCGGGCAATCAGCCCCAGCATTTT; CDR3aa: CASSLGTPGNQPQHF
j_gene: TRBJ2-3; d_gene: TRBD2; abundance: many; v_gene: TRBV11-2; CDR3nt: TGTGCCAGCAGCCAGCGGGACCATAGCACAGATACGCAGTATTTT; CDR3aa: CASSQRDHSTDTQYF